This TCR beta chain appears in the sequencing data of a study of blood T cell repertoires in COVID-19. Study information: Samples taken during acute and convalescent COVID-19 were collected in the United States, Italy and Spain. From T cells, B-cell-depleted T cells, or PBMCs came the material, which was cDNA or gDNA.

The CDR3 length is 13 residues. Germline-derived CDR1 and CDR2 are WSHSY and SAAADI. Trimming took off 8 bases at V and 1 base at J, with 12 bases between the two ends. The authors' processing: Reference gene primer amplification gave estimated nucleated cell counts. The assay was immunoSEQ multiplex PCR, and TCRdb's table has in-frame clones only and misses some. From that table come the V and J calls and clone size; the DNA was used to work out D and trimming. This table has roughly 68,000 clones, roughly 82% appearing once. This clone showed up just once. The TCR comes from a man at least 80 years old with active COVID-19. The chain recombines TRBV10-2 with TRBJ2-7; D may be TRBD2 (6 bases). The source material was peripheral blood. DNA for the CDR3: TGCGCCAGCCGACCGGGACTTTCCTACGAGCAGTACTTC. It yields the protein CASRPGLSYEQYF.